Following are 23 T cell receptor beta chains from one sample sequenced in a study of T cell responses to AZD1222 COVID-19 vaccine. The method was immunoSEQ multiplex PCR; TCRdb's version includes in-frame clones alone and lacks a portion of them. The sample has some 110,000 clones, about 91% seen once. The sample was peripheral blood, taken 28 days after the second AZD1222 dose. These receptors were obtained from an adult who received the AZD1222 COVID-19 vaccine.

The CDR3 reads CASSLGPDVKAFF. In nucleotides, the CDR3 is TGTGCCAGCAGCTTAGGGCCAGACGTTAAAGCTTTCTTT. V usage is TRBV9 and J usage is TRBJ1-1; the D is unclear. This CDR3 comprises 13 residues. V was pared by 4 bases and J by 9 bases, with 16 bases between. Germline lookup yields CDR1 SGDLS and CDR2 YYNGEE.

The chain carries TRBV27 and TRBJ1-3; TRBD1 matches at 8 bases. The CDR3 loop spans 14 amino acids. Germline CDR1 is MNHEY and CDR2 is SMNVEV (reference sequence). The junction had 1 base not matched to a gene; V was cut back by 5 bases and J by 1 base. CDR3 sequence reads: CASSDRGSGNTIYF. For the CDR3, the DNA is TGTGCCAGCAGTGACAGGGGATCTGGAAACACCATATATTTT.

V usage is TRBV30 and J usage is TRBJ1-5; a weak D match, TRBD1 (6 bases). The length of the CDR3 is 13 residues. Germline-derived CDR1 and CDR2 are GTSNPN and SVGIG (reference sequence). V was clipped by 1 base and J by 5 bases, with 9 bases between them. The CDR3 sequence is CAWSGRGDQPQHF. CDR3 nucleotide sequence: TGTGCCTGGAGTGGAAGGGGGGATCAGCCCCAGCATTTT.

The J gene is TRBJ1-2, the V gene TRBV7-2, with D tentatively TRBD1 (5 bases). The CDR3 has 15 amino acids. CDR1 and CDR2 from the germline V gene are SGHTA and FQGNSA. V was trimmed by 6 bases and J by 3 bases, leaving 17 bases between them. CDR3 residues: CASRSGEPGDYGYTF. The DNA for the CDR3 is TGTGCCAGCAGGTCCGGGGAGCCGGGGGACTATGGCTACACCTTC.

V gene TRBV28 combines with J gene TRBJ1-2; D not certain. The CDR3 length is 13 residues. Germline assignment: CDR1 MDHEN and CDR2 SYDVKM. With 7 bases removed from V and 0 bases from J, the gap between germline ends came to 9 bases. CDR3 in amino acids: CASTPASNYGYTF. CDR3 coding DNA: TGTGCCAGCACCCCGGCCTCTAACTATGGCTACACCTTC.

This chain uses TRBV27 with TRBJ1-1, with D unresolved. From germline, CDR1 is MNHEY and CDR2 SMNVEV (reference sequence). CDR3 length equals 13 residues. The V gene lost 6 bases and the J gene lost 3 bases, with 11 bases spanning the gap. The CDR3 coding sequence is TGTGCCAGCAGCCGATTAAGGTACACTGAAGCTTTCTTT. This sequence encodes CASSRLRYTEAFF.

V usage is TRBV5-1 and J usage is TRBJ2-1; 8 nucleotides line up with TRBD2. The CDR3 consists of 14 residues. After removal of 3 bases from V and 8 bases from J, the junction contained 7 bases not matched to a gene. Germline V CDR1 and CDR2: SGHRS, YFSETQ. The DNA for the CDR3 is TGCGCCAGCAGCTCAGCGGGGGCAGGGGATGAGCAGTTCTTC. Residues: CASSSAGAGDEQFF.

V gene TRBV11-3 combines with J gene TRBJ2-1; 11 bases are a match to TRBD2. This CDR3 spans 16 amino acids. The V gene's germline CDR1 is SGHNT and CDR2 YENEEA. V lost 4 bases, J lost 5 bases, and 7 bases stayed unmatched. The CDR3 coding sequence is TGTGCCAGCAGCTCCCCTAGCGGGAGGTCTAACAATGAGCAGTTCTTC. It encodes CASSSPSGRSNNEQFF.

The chain uses TRBV6-5 and TRBJ1-1; D unresolved. V was shortened by 6 bases and J by 1 base, with 12 bases between the two germline ends. The CDR3 length is 14 residues. The germline V gene encodes CDR1 MNHEY and CDR2 SVGAGI. The CDR3 region has the DNA TGTGCCAGCAGCACCTACGGGCGGAACACTGAAGCTTTCTTT. It translates to CASSTYGRNTEAFF.

The rearrangement uses TRBV7-2 and TRBJ1-2; 9 bases are a match to TRBD1. After removal of 11 bases from V and 6 bases from J, the junction contained 4 bases not matched to a gene. CDR1 and CDR2 (germline): SGHTA, FQGNSA. CDR3 length: 11 amino acids. CDR3 nucleotide sequence: TGTGCCGGGGGACAGGGAAATGGCTACACCTTC. It yields the protein CAGGQGNGYTF. Filled out from reference TRBV7-2 and TRBJ1-2, the complete variable domain reads GAGVSQSPSNKVTEKGKDVELRCDPISGHTALYWYRQSLGQGLEFLIYFQGNSAPDKSGLPSDRFSAERTGGSVSTLTIQRTQQEDSAVYLCAGGQGNGYTFGSGTRLTVV.

This chain links TRBV2 with TRBJ2-3, with TRBD2 identical over 12 bases. The germline CDR1 and CDR2 sequences are SNHLY and FYNNEI. Trimming cost V 5 bases and J 4 bases; bases outside gene matches: 7. The CDR3 sequence is 16 residues long. The CDR3 loop is CASSKLAGGPPDTQYF. The DNA for the CDR3 is TGTGCCAGCAGTAAACTAGCGGGAGGCCCCCCAGATACGCAGTATTTT.

This sequence joins TRBV5-8 and TRBJ1-1; D is unresolved. The germline V gene has CDR1 SGHTS and CDR2 YDEGEE. This CDR3 spans 12 amino acids. Trimming took off 4 bases at V and 5 bases at J, with 9 bases between the two ends. CDR3 in amino acids: CASSRMGTEAFF. CDR3 DNA: TGTGCCAGCAGCAGAATGGGGACTGAAGCTTTCTTT.

This sequence joins TRBV19 and TRBJ1-5; no clear D. Trimming pared 5 bases from V and 4 bases from J, leaving 9 bases between. Germline values: CDR1 LNHDA, CDR2 SQIVND (reference sequence). The CDR3 loop spans 13 amino acids. The CDR3 loop reads CASSGRGNQPQHF. DNA for the CDR3: TGTGCCAGTAGTGGCAGAGGGAATCAGCCCCAGCATTTT. The whole variable domain, filled in from reference TRBV19 and TRBJ1-5, reads DGGITQSPKYLFRKEGQNVTLSCEQNLNHDAMYWYRQDPGQGLRLIYYSQIVNDFQKGDIAEGYSVSREKKESFPLTVTSAQKNPTAFYLCASSGRGNQPQHFGDGTRLSIL.

The chain combines TRBV28 with TRBJ1-5; D gene uncertain. The CDR3 is 14 amino acids. The V end lost 6 bases, the J end lost 5 bases, and 14 bases lay between the germline ends. In germline, CDR1 is MDHEN, CDR2 SYDVKM. The DNA of the CDR3 is TGTGCCAGCAGCTGGTCCCTTCGTGATCAGCCCCAGCATTTT. It is translated as CASSWSLRDQPQHF. The whole variable domain, filled in from reference TRBV28 and TRBJ1-5, reads DVKVTQSSRYLVKRTGEKVFLECVQDMDHENMFWYRQDPGLGLRLIYFSYDVKMKEKGDIPEGYSVSREKKERFSLILESASTNQTSMYLCASSWSLRDQPQHFGDGTRLSIL.

This sequence joins TRBV5-4 and TRBJ1-2; tentative D call: TRBD1 (6 bases). Trimming removed 2 bases at V and 5 bases at J, with 16 bases between. Per germline, CDR1 SGHNT and CDR2 YYREEE (reference sequence). This CDR3 region has 15 residues. The CDR3 DNA reads TGTGCCAGCAGCTTTTCTGGGGCAGGGGAGTATGGCTACACCTTC. Translating gives CASSFSGAGEYGYTF.

CDR3 coding DNA: TGTGCCAGTAGTGAGGGACAGGGGGCACGTCAGCCCCAGCATTTT. Translated, it gives CASSEGQGARQPQHF. The chain recombines TRBV19 with TRBJ1-5; 12 bases map to TRBD1. CDR3 length: 15 amino acids. Germline V CDR1 and CDR2: LNHDA, SQIVND (reference sequence). The V gene end was trimmed by 5 bases and the J gene end by 6 bases; junction bases not matched to a gene: 5.

As regards this clone: Compared with germline, one end of the junction differs, possibly owing to a read error. This sequence joins TRBV3-1 (or the pseudogene TRBV3-2) and TRBJ1-6; D is undetermined. CDR1 LGHDT and CDR2 YNNKEL come from the germline V gene (reference sequence). This CDR3 spans 16 amino acids. CDR3 DNA sequence: TGTGCCAGCAGCCAGGCGGGGATCTCCAATAATTCACCCCTCCACTTT. Protein: CASSQAGISNNSPLHF.

This sequence joins TRBV29-1 and TRBJ2-3, with 14 bases identical to TRBD2. This CDR3 region has 15 residues. Germline values: CDR1 SQVTM, CDR2 ANQGSEA. Trimming cost V 7 bases and J 2 bases; bases outside gene matches: 5. The CDR3 loop reads CSDRLAGGHTDTQYF. The DNA for the CDR3 is TGCAGCGACCGACTAGCGGGAGGGCACACAGATACGCAGTATTTT.

The chain carries TRBV7-9 and TRBJ2-7, with D tentatively TRBD2 (6 bases). With 0 bases removed from V and 2 bases from J, the gap between germline ends came to 23 bases. CDR3 length: 19 amino acids. CDR1 and CDR2 from the germline V gene are SEHNR and FQNEAQ (reference sequence). CDR3 loop: CASSLALKPFSGFPYEQYF. The CDR3 coding sequence is TGTGCCAGCAGCTTAGCGCTGAAGCCATTTAGCGGATTCCCCTACGAGCAGTACTTC. Based on the CDR3 plus reference TRBV7-9 and TRBJ2-7, the full variable domain is DTGVSQNPRHKITKRGQNVTFRCDPISEHNRLYWYRQTLGQGPEFLTYFQNEAQLEKSRLLSDRFSAERPKGSFSTLEIQRTEQGDSAMYLCASSLALKPFSGFPYEQYFGPGTRLTVT.

The chain links TRBV2 to TRBJ1-4; unclear D gene. The CDR3 is 14 residues long. Germline V lookup: CDR1 SNHLY, CDR2 FYNNEI. V was shortened by 4 bases and J by 8 bases, with 14 bases between the two germline ends. The CDR3 nucleotides are TGTGCCAGCAGTGGGACTCCCCTGGGAGAAAAACTGTTTTTT. It yields the protein CASSGTPLGEKLFF.

The chain uses TRBV3-1 (or the pseudogene TRBV3-2) and TRBJ2-1, with no clear D. CDR1 and CDR2 (germline): LGHDT, YNNKEL (reference sequence). Trimming took off 6 bases at V and 6 bases at J, with 9 bases between the two ends. The CDR3 contains 12 residues. The CDR3 sequence is CASSSPPNEQFF. The CDR3 DNA follows: TGTGCCAGCAGTTCCCCCCCCAATGAGCAGTTCTTC.

The CDR3 protein is CASSASEETQYF. The CDR3 nucleotides read TGTGCCAGCAGTGCATCAGAAGAGACCCAGTACTTC. The rearrangement uses TRBV2 and TRBJ2-5; D unresolved. The V end was cut by 4 bases, the J end by 3 bases, with 6 bases between. Germline assignment: CDR1 SNHLY and CDR2 FYNNEI. CDR3 size: 12 residues.

The genes are TRBV18 and TRBJ1-2; 8 nucleotides agree with TRBD1. The CDR3 contains 16 residues. Germline assignment: CDR1 KGHSH and CDR2 LQKENI. V shed 1 base and J 7 bases; nucleotides not matched to a gene: 11. CDR3 DNA: TGTGCCAGCTCACCACTTCAAAGGACAGGGAGCGGTGGCTACACCTTC. The encoded protein is CASSPLQRTGSGGYTF.